Below are 16 T cell receptor beta chains sequenced from a single sample in a study of OX40 agonist ivuxolimab in advanced cancers. Only in-frame clones appear in the TCRdb table, and some are missing; sequencing was by immunoSEQ multiplex PCR. The data contain 60,000 to 85,000 clones, about 87% of them singletons. Sample: CD4+ or CD8+ T cells sorted from blood, taken in a trial of the OX40 agonist ivuxolimab. These receptors came from an adult with an advanced solid tumor such as melanoma, head and neck, liver or kidney cancer.

The rearrangement joins TRBV7-2 to TRBJ1-5; 7 nucleotides align to TRBD1. After removal of 1 base from V and 7 bases from J, the junction contained 7 bases not matched to a gene. This CDR3 is 15 amino acids long. CDR1 and CDR2 from the germline V gene are SGHTA and FQGNSA. Here the CDR3 DNA reads TGTGCCAGCAGCTTAGGGGACAGTCCTCAACAGCCCCAGCATTTT. Encoded protein: CASSLGDSPQQPQHF.

The genes are TRBV19 and TRBJ1-4, with 10 nucleotides matching TRBD1. The V gene end was trimmed by 6 bases and the J gene end by 0 bases; junction bases not matched to a gene: 10. This CDR3 has 18 residues. Germline CDR1 is LNHDA and CDR2 is SQIVND (reference sequence). The CDR3 region is CASSPRGQGVATNEKLFF. The CDR3 DNA reads TGTGCCAGTAGCCCCCGAGGACAGGGGGTTGCAACTAATGAAAAACTGTTTTTT.

The V and J genes are TRBV9 and TRBJ2-3, with TRBD2 matching over 8 bases. J gave up 1 base and V 0 bases, and 4 bases lay outside the gene matches. The CDR3 loop spans 16 amino acids. Germline lookup yields CDR1 SGDLS and CDR2 YYNGEE. As DNA, the CDR3 is TGTGCCAGCAGCGTAGTTGACGGGGGGGGCACAGATACGCAGTATTTT. Translation gives CASSVVDGGGTDTQYF.

This chain links TRBV7-9 with TRBJ2-4; possibly TRBD2 for D (7 bases). Germline values: CDR1 SEHNR, CDR2 FQNEAQ (reference sequence). The CDR3 consists of 15 residues. V lost 2 bases to trimming and J lost 6 bases, with 14 bases between them. The CDR3 spells CASSLSAGAANIQYF. DNA of the CDR3: TGTGCCAGCAGCTTATCCGCGGGGGCTGCAAACATTCAGTACTTC.

This chain connects TRBV5-1 to TRBJ2-3, with D possibly TRBD2 on 5 matching bases. The length of the CDR3 is 15 residues. Germline V gene lookup returns CDR1 SGHRS and CDR2 YFSETQ. Deletions cut 0 bases from V and 2 bases from J, with 10 bases between. The CDR3 reads CASSLGARATDTQYF. As DNA, the CDR3 is TGCGCCAGCAGCTTGGGGGCGCGGGCCACAGATACGCAGTATTTT.

This clone was observed a single time. This chain joins TRBV5-1 and TRBJ2-3, with TRBD2 identical over 10 bases. V lost 4 bases, J lost 2 bases, and 10 bases stayed unmatched. Germline-derived CDR1 and CDR2 are SGHRS and YFSETQ. This CDR3 region has 17 residues. The DNA for the CDR3 is TGCGCCAGCAGCCGCGACAGCGGGGGGGCAATCACAGATACGCAGTATTTT. Translated: CASSRDSGGAITDTQYF.

This chain joins TRBV7-3 and TRBJ2-1, with D maybe TRBD2 (6 bases). CDR1 and CDR2 (germline): SGHTA, FQGTGA. Trimming removed 8 bases from V and 6 bases from J, with 14 bases in between. This CDR3 region has 13 residues. The CDR3 DNA is TGTGCCAGCTACTGGGGGGTTAGCAATGAGCAGTTCTTC. It specifies CASYWGVSNEQFF.

The chain recombines TRBV5-6 with TRBJ1-2; D is unresolved. V was pared by 7 bases and J by 0 bases, with 10 bases between. Germline V gene sequence: CDR1 SGHDT, CDR2 YYEEEE. The CDR3 totals 13 residues. The CDR3 DNA reads TGTGCCAGCGACGGCGGAGCTAACTATGGCTACACCTTC. This codes for CASDGGANYGYTF.

V and J are TRBV7-2 and TRBJ2-5; 8 bases agree with TRBD2. This CDR3 contains 16 residues. Germline-derived CDR1 and CDR2 are SGHTA and FQGNSA. J was trimmed by 5 bases and V by 5 bases; bases with no gene match: 13. The CDR3 DNA reads as TGTGCCAGCAGCCGAGACGTAGGACTAGCAGGGGAGACCCAGTACTTC. This codes for CASSRDVGLAGETQYF.

The CDR3 bases are TGTGCCAGTACCTACCGGGGATCAAACACTGAAGCTTTCTTT. Translation gives CASTYRGSNTEAFF. The rearrangement links TRBV19 to TRBJ1-1; D call uncertain. CDR1 is LNHDA and CDR2 is SQIVND in the germline V gene (reference sequence). V was trimmed by 7 bases and J by 2 bases, leaving 14 bases between them. This CDR3 is built from 14 residues.

The chain is built from TRBV18 and TRBJ2-3, with D possibly being TRBD2 (6 bases). The CDR3 has 12 amino acids. Between the trimmed V and J ends, which lost 8 bases and 5 bases, there was a span of 11 bases. The germline CDR1 and CDR2 sequences are KGHSH and LQKENI. CDR3 sequence reads: CASRGYGDTQYF. The CDR3 DNA reads TGTGCCAGCCGGGGGTACGGAGATACGCAGTATTTT. Full variable domain (rest looked up from reference TRBV18 and TRBJ2-3): NAGVMQNPRHLVRRRGQEARLRCSPMKGHSHVYWYRQLPEEGLKFMVYLQKENIIDESGMPKERFSAEFPKEGPSILRIQQVVRGDSAAYFCASRGYGDTQYFGPGTRLTVL.

This chain connects TRBV27 to TRBJ2-1; 15 bases map to TRBD2. CDR3 size: 18 residues. Per the germline V gene, CDR1 is MNHEY and CDR2 is SMNVEV (reference sequence). Germline trimming cut 2 bases from V and 2 bases from J; bases unmatched to any gene: 4. DNA for the CDR3: TGTGCCAGCAGTTTACGGACTAGCGGGGGGGCCGCCTACAATGAGCAGTTCTTC. It yields the protein CASSLRTSGGAAYNEQFF.

This chain joins TRBV11-2 and TRBJ2-7; D gene ambiguous. V gave up 5 bases and J gave up 3 bases, with 8 bases separating them. This CDR3 region has 12 residues. The germline V gene has CDR1 SGHAT and CDR2 FQNNGV. The CDR3 sequence: CASSPWDYEQYF. The DNA of the CDR3 is TGTGCCAGCAGCCCATGGGACTACGAGCAGTACTTC.

V and J are TRBV14 and TRBJ1-2; 9 bases agree with TRBD1. The CDR3 spans 14 residues. The germline CDR1 and CDR2 sequences are SGHDN and FVKESK. V lost 5 bases, J lost 8 bases, and 9 bases stayed unmatched. The CDR3 DNA reads as TGTGCCAGCAGCTTCAACCACAGGGGGCAAGGCTACACCTTC. This translates into CASSFNHRGQGYTF.

This clone occurred a few times. The chain has TRBV6-5 and TRBJ1-5; 9 bases line up with TRBD1. Looked up from germline, CDR1 is MNHEY and CDR2 is SVGAGI. The CDR3 totals 14 residues. V gave up 4 bases and J gave up 7 bases; unmatched junction bases: 5. CDR3 DNA sequence: TGTGCCAGCAGTTCTGGGACAGGGCGGCAGCCCCAGCATTTT. It yields the protein CASSSGTGRQPQHF.

The chain carries TRBV5-4 and TRBJ2-7; a possible D gene is TRBD1 (7 bases). Germline CDR1 is SGHNT and CDR2 is YYREEE (reference sequence). This CDR3 has 13 amino acids. V dropped 3 bases and J dropped 6 bases, with 13 bases sitting between them. The CDR3 DNA is TGTGCCAGCAGCTCCGCAGGGGGAGGCGAGCAGTACTTC. This sequence encodes CASSSAGGGEQYF.